This T cell receptor (gamma chain) was sequenced for a study of Vδ1+ human thymocytes. Study-level findings and limits: Thymic TRG and TRD repertoires appeared highly polyclonal.

Extracted RNA was reverse transcribed into cDNA. CDR3 amplicons came from multiplex PCR with pooled V-gene forward and constant-region reverse primers. TCRdb re-identified clones in the multiplex PCR reads via CATT. The data hold more than 25,000 gamma-chain clones, with around 20% observed a single time. The germline V gene has CDR1 VENAVY and CDR2 YDSYNSRV. This CDR3 contains 15 residues. J was trimmed by 3 bases and V by 2 bases; bases with no gene match: 10. Note on this clone: The antigen is not known.

J is TRGJ1 or TRGJ2 and V is TRGV8. This sequence was found in a boy under two years old who had congenital heart surgery. Sequenced: Vdelta1+ gamma-delta thymocytes from the thymus. Subset reported: FACS-sorted CD3+ TCRalphabeta- TCRVdelta1+ TCRVdelta2- thymocytes. CDR3 amino acids: CATWDNAAGYYKKLF. In DNA form, the CDR3 reads TGTGCCACCTGGGATAATGCGGCGGGTTATTATAAGAAACTCTTT.